This record looks at one T cell receptor beta chain sequence and its context. The antigen remains unidentified. This sample is drawn from a study of multiple sclerosis patients with progressive multifocal leukoencephalopathy. TCRdb keeps only in-frame clones here, not all; method: immunoSEQ multiplex PCR. The sample lists tens of thousands of clones; 89% were seen once. Time point reported: 6 to 7 months of natalizumab therapy. Study results and caveats: Most PML patients had lower entropy, suggesting less diverse TRB repertoires. PML-onset expanded TRB clones were detectable before and during natalizumab therapy.

The material sequenced was PBMCs, taken from a patient treated with natalizumab. The TCR sequence derives from a human donor with multiple sclerosis.

The DNA of the CDR3 is TGTGCCAGCAGTTTATCGTTCGGCCTTGGCTACACCTTC. Its protein product is CASSLSFGLGYTF. This rearrangement joins TRBV27 to TRBJ1-2; D gene ambiguous. CDR3 size: 13 residues. V gave up 0 bases and J gave up 7 bases, with 9 bases separating them. Germline CDR1 reads MNHEY; CDR2 reads SMNVEV (reference sequence).